This T cell receptor beta chain was identified during a study of identical twins. The table lists this clonotype with many counts. Its target is unknown. V was cut by 4 bases and J by 13 bases, with 13 bases left in between. The CDR3 extends over 11 amino acids. Overall study findings and caveats: Possibly, invariant MAIT and iNKT cells partly confounded zero-insertion analyses. Rather than following the same donors, the conclusions depended on cross-sectional statistical analysis.

TCRdb passed the 5' RACE reads through MiXCR, listing each CDR3 protein once. The sample shows roughly 260,000 distinct CDR3 sequences, about an eighth of them seen only once. Source material: memory (CD45RO+) T cells sorted from blood. The receptor was isolated from a woman aged 18-29 years in good health. The genes are TRBV12-3 or TRBV12-4 and TRBJ1-1; D is uncertain. In DNA, the CDR3 is TGTGCCAGCAGTTCCCGCGTCAAGGGTTTCTTT. It translates to CASSSRVKGFF.